Listed here is a single TCR beta chain. The data belong to a study of cytomegalovirus exposure and HLA in healthy donors. As for the study in general: From donors who were HLA-typed, an early data release held 81 million or so unique TCRs.

The germline gives CDR1 SGHKS, CDR2 YYEKEE (reference sequence). The length of the CDR3 is 15 residues. V lost 2 bases and J lost 2, with 13 bases in between. Amplification used 60 Vbeta primers and 13 Jbeta primers. Profiling relied on immunoSEQ multiplex PCR, and the TCRdb table lists in-frame clones only, not all of them. The sample gives under 200,000 clones, more than 80% of which show up once; about 1.9% is in the top ten. The chain joins TRBV5-5 to TRBJ1-2; perhaps TRBD1 as D (6 bases). The sample taken for sequencing was PBMCs. The receptor was isolated from a woman between 18 and 29 years old in good health and CMV-seronegative. CDR3 region: CASSLGGGTNYGYTF. As DNA, the CDR3 is TGTGCCAGCAGCTTAGGGGGGGGCACCAACTATGGCTACACCTTC.